What follows describes a single T cell receptor beta chain. Its antigen is not identified. TCRdb's table, derived via immunoSEQ multiplex PCR, lists solely in-frame clones and lacks some. The table shows fewer than 13,000 clones, with about 85% occurring only once. This sample is drawn from a study of immune evolution from preneoplasia to lung adenocarcinoma. Study-wide results and caveats: Top clone frequencies peaked in normal lung, apparently declining through invasive adenocarcinoma. Clonality was highest in normal lung, lower in later-stage lesions apparently.

Per the germline V gene, CDR1 is SGHRS and CDR2 is YFSETQ. The CDR3 length is 15 residues. V lost 0 bases to trimming and J lost 0 bases, with 7 bases between them. The V and J genes are TRBV5-1 and TRBJ1-3; D is undetermined. The sequencing sample was made of FFPE minimally invasive lung adenocarcinoma tissue. This clonotype was obtained from an older donor with lung adenocarcinoma. As DNA, the CDR3 is TGCGCCAGCAGCTTGGCGGCAGACTCTGGAAACACCATATATTTT. It yields the protein CASSLAADSGNTIYF.